The next 30 T cell receptor beta chains were all read from a single sample in a study of blood T cells in healthy people across ages. Combining a sample-barcoded 5' primer with a J-beta primer mix, a second PCR ran for about 7 to 12 cycles. TCRdb re-called the 5' RACE reads through MiXCR, storing one row per CDR3 protein. The sample carries about 1.8 million distinct CDR3 sequences, just under 50% recorded once. Sequencing was performed on blood. Source of these receptors: a woman aged 40 to 50 in good health.

CDR3 region: CASSKGTGNIYGYTF. In DNA form, the CDR3 reads TGTGCCAGCAGCAAAGGGACAGGGAACATCTATGGCTACACCTTC. The rearrangement uses TRBV16 and TRBJ1-2; 9 bases are a match to TRBD1. The CDR3 contains 15 residues. CDR1 and CDR2 (germline): KGHSY, FQNENV. V was pared by 5 bases and J by 4 bases, with 8 bases of the junction left unmatched.

The chain employs TRBV7-8 and TRBJ2-3; no definite D call. The CDR3 totals 16 residues. V was cut by 4 bases and J by 3 bases, with 17 bases left in between. CDR1 and CDR2 (germline): SGHVS, FQNEAQ. The DNA for the CDR3 is TGTGCCAGCAGCTCAGCCCCGACTTTGTTGACAGATACGCAGTATTTT. It translates to CASSSAPTLLTDTQYF.

The J gene is TRBJ2-7, the V gene TRBV4-3, with 11 bases lining up with TRBD1. J gave up 2 bases and V 0 bases, and 3 bases lay outside the gene matches. This CDR3 region has 16 residues. Germline V gene lookup returns CDR1 LGHNA and CDR2 YSLEER. For the CDR3, the DNA is TGCGCCAGCAGCCAAGAGGGGGACAGGGGGGCCTACGAGCAGTACTTC. Protein: CASSQEGDRGAYEQYF.

This chain joins TRBV20-1 and TRBJ1-5; 7 bases match TRBD1. CDR1 and CDR2 (germline): DFQATT, SNEGSKA (reference sequence). This CDR3 is 14 amino acids long. After removal of 8 bases from V and 0 bases from J, the junction contained 7 bases not matched to a gene. The CDR3 here is CSTLDRASNQPQHF. DNA of the CDR3: TGCAGTACTCTCGACAGGGCTAGCAATCAGCCCCAGCATTTT.

The chain links TRBV5-1 to TRBJ2-1; 8 positions match TRBD1. V lost 0 bases, J lost 3 bases, and 5 bases stayed unmatched. In germline, CDR1 is SGHRS, CDR2 YFSETQ. The CDR3 contains 16 residues. CDR3 bases: TGCGCCAGCAGCTTGGAGGAACAGGGGGTCTACAATGAGCAGTTCTTC. This sequence encodes CASSLEEQGVYNEQFF.

The chain couples TRBV6-2 or TRBV6-3 to TRBJ2-7; 9 nucleotides line up with TRBD2. CDR1 is MNHEY and CDR2 is SVGEGT in the germline V gene. The CDR3 covers 14 residues. Trimming took 8 bases from V and 4 from J; bases not matched to a gene: 9. The DNA of the CDR3 is TGTGCCAGCGAACTGGCGGGAGGGCCTTACGAGCAGTACTTC. It yields the protein CASELAGGPYEQYF.

The V gene is TRBV28, the J gene TRBJ2-3, with 12 bases aligning to TRBD2. Trimming took 5 bases from V and 2 from J; bases not matched to a gene: 8. There are 17 residues in the CDR3. CDR1 MDHEN and CDR2 SYDVKM come from the germline V gene. The CDR3 coding sequence is TGTGCCAGCAGTACCCGGACTAGCGGGGTGACCACAGATACGCAGTATTTT. This gives the protein CASSTRTSGVTTDTQYF.

In regard to this clonotype: Its ends do not fully match the called genes, so a read error is possible. This chain connects TRBV28 to TRBJ2-7; maybe TRBD2 (5 bases). From germline, CDR1 is MDHEN and CDR2 SYDVKM. This CDR3 has 14 residues. CDR3 protein: CTSSPLSGSYEQYF. CDR3 nucleotides: TGTACCAGCAGTCCGTTGAGCGGCTCCTACGAGCAGTACTTC.

This chain uses TRBV12-3 or TRBV12-4 with TRBJ2-7; D unclear. The CDR3 contains 13 residues. Trimming left V 3 bases short and J 2 bases short, with 8 bases between. The CDR3 loop reads CASSLHSPYEQYF. CDR3 nucleotides: TGTGCCAGCAGTTTGCACAGCCCCTACGAGCAGTACTTC.

This chain uses TRBV11-2 with TRBJ2-7; tentatively, D is TRBD1 (6 bases). The end of the DNA aligns better with TRBJ2-5, so the J call may be wrong. The CDR3 consists of 14 residues. The germline CDR1 and CDR2 sequences are SGHAT and FQNNGV. CDR3 sequence: CASSLGQQGGTQYF. CDR3 bases: TGTGCCAGCAGCCTCGGACAGCAAGGGGGGACCCAGTACTTC.

This clonotype has only a few counts. The J gene is TRBJ2-7, the V gene TRBV20-1; D not certain. CDR3 length: 13 amino acids. From germline, CDR1 is DFQATT and CDR2 SNEGSKA (reference sequence). Deletions cut 2 bases from V and 4 bases from J, with 12 bases between. For the CDR3, the DNA is TGCAGTGCTAGATGGAAAGCAGCGTACGAGCAGTACTTC. It specifies CSARWKAAYEQYF.

This clonotype showed up just once. The chain recombines TRBV20-1 with TRBJ1-1; D is undetermined. Germline V gene lookup returns CDR1 DFQATT and CDR2 SNEGSKA (reference sequence). The V end lost 1 base, the J end lost 2 bases, and 11 bases lay between the germline ends. This CDR3 spans 14 amino acids. This chain's CDR3 is CSARVSGVNTEAFF. Here the CDR3 DNA reads TGCAGTGCTAGAGTTTCGGGAGTTAACACTGAAGCTTTCTTT.

This clonotype was observed many times. The rearrangement joins TRBV7-2 to TRBJ1-2; D perhaps matches TRBD1 (6 bases). Between the trimmed V and J ends, which lost 5 bases and 4 bases, there was a span of 8 bases. CDR1 and CDR2 (germline): SGHTA, FQGNSA. The CDR3 totals 12 residues. The CDR3 DNA follows: TGTGCCAGCAGCCCAGGGGCCTATGGCTACACCTTC. Amino acid sequence: CASSPGAYGYTF.

The chain carries TRBV20-1 and TRBJ2-7, with 8 nucleotides matching TRBD1. The germline gives CDR1 DFQATT, CDR2 SNEGSKA (reference sequence). The CDR3 consists of 14 residues. Trimming removed 5 bases from V and 1 base from J; junction bases left unmatched: 7. The CDR3 spells CSAASDRESYEQYF. Written as DNA, the CDR3 is TGCAGTGCTGCCTCGGACAGGGAGTCCTACGAGCAGTACTTC.

This clonotype has just a few counts. V and J are TRBV4-2 and TRBJ2-3, with a possible D match to TRBD2 (6 bases). V was cut by 1 base and J by 1 base, with 12 bases left in between. The CDR3 length is 16 residues. Germline CDR1 and CDR2: LGHNA and YNFKEQ. This CDR3 is CASSQALAPGTDTQYF. CDR3 nucleotides: TGTGCCAGCAGCCAAGCTCTAGCGCCGGGCACAGATACGCAGTATTTT.

For this clonotype: Sequence at one end of the junction differs from germline and may be a read error. The rearrangement uses TRBV5-1 and TRBJ2-1, with TRBD1 matching over 7 bases. Looked up from germline, CDR1 is SGHRS and CDR2 is YFSETQ. CDR3 length: 13 amino acids. The CDR3 loop reads CASTGQSYNEQFF. The CDR3 bases are TGCGCAAGCACGGGACAGTCCTACAATGAGCAGTTCTTC.

The chain joins TRBV11-2 to TRBJ2-5; TRBD2 is a possible D gene (5 bases). V lost 2 bases and J 3 bases, leaving 13 bases between the germline ends. This CDR3 has 15 residues. The V gene's germline CDR1 is SGHAT and CDR2 FQNNGV. The CDR3 region is CASSLLLASKETQYF. The DNA of the CDR3 is TGTGCCAGCAGCTTACTGCTAGCTTCAAAAGAGACCCAGTACTTC.

The V gene is TRBV7-2, the J gene TRBJ2-1; no firm D call. The CDR3 length is 15 residues. Germline CDR1 reads SGHTA; CDR2 reads FQGNSA. The germline V and J ends were trimmed by 5 bases and 7 bases, with 18 bases remaining between them. This CDR3 reads CASSRAPQKENEQFF. For the CDR3, the DNA is TGTGCCAGCAGCCGAGCGCCCCAGAAGGAGAATGAGCAGTTCTTC.

The chain carries TRBV5-1 and TRBJ2-4, with D perhaps TRBD1 (5 bases). The CDR3 is 13 amino acids. Germline V gives CDR1 SGHRS, CDR2 YFSETQ. V was pared by 3 bases and J by 13 bases, with 17 bases between. The CDR3 sequence: CASSSPPAGQQYF. The CDR3 bases are TGCGCCAGCAGCTCGCCTCCCGCAGGGCAGCAGTACTTC.

The J gene is TRBJ1-5, the V gene TRBV12-3 or TRBV12-4; a possible D gene is TRBD1 (5 bases). This CDR3 is built from 19 residues. The V gene lost 6 bases and the J gene lost 5 bases, with 29 bases spanning the gap. The DNA of the CDR3 is TGTGCCAGCAGCCCTGGAGGGGCCAGAACCGGGACGGGCCATCAGCCCCAGCATTTT. Translating it yields CASSPGGARTGTGHQPQHF.

CDR3 nucleotide sequence: TGTGCCAGCAGCTCCCGGGACAGGGCCCGCGAGCAGTACTTC. It translates to CASSSRDRAREQYF. The J gene is TRBJ2-7, the V gene TRBV7-9; 9 nucleotides agree with TRBD1. In germline, CDR1 is SEHNR, CDR2 FQNEAQ (reference sequence). Trimming cost V 4 bases and J 6 bases; bases outside gene matches: 7. The CDR3 contains 14 residues.

This clonotype was seen only a few times. V and J are TRBV29-1 and TRBJ2-1; 7 positions agree with TRBD1. Germline V CDR1 and CDR2: SQVTM, ANQGSEA. The CDR3 contains 17 residues. V was pared by 1 base and J by 0 bases, with 9 bases of the junction left unmatched. The CDR3 spells CSVEVPSGQSSYNEQFF. The DNA of the CDR3 is TGCAGCGTTGAAGTCCCCTCGGGACAGAGCTCCTACAATGAGCAGTTCTTC.

The J gene is TRBJ1-1, the V gene TRBV4-1; 11 positions agree with TRBD1. Germline CDR1 reads MGHRA; CDR2 reads YSYEKL. Trimming at V came to 6 bases and at J to 0 bases, leaving 9 bases not matched to a gene. The CDR3 runs to 17 residues. CDR3 coding DNA: TGCGCCAGCAGTCGGGGACAGGGGGTACGGATGAACACTGAAGCTTTCTTT. Translated: CASSRGQGVRMNTEAFF.

The chain couples TRBV6-2 or TRBV6-3 to TRBJ2-1; 16 bases match TRBD2. Unmatched junction bases numbered 5, after V lost 6 bases and J lost 9 bases. This CDR3 is built from 15 residues. The germline V gene encodes CDR1 MNHEY and CDR2 SVGEGT. The CDR3 protein is CASSPGTSGRGEQFF. CDR3 DNA: TGTGCCAGCAGCCCAGGGACTAGCGGGAGGGGTGAGCAGTTCTTC.

This clonotype was found once. J is TRBJ2-1 and V is TRBV6-2 or TRBV6-3, with a possible D match to TRBD2 (7 bases). Trimming left V 7 bases short and J 4 bases short, with 17 bases between. Germline V CDR1 and CDR2: MNHEY, SVGEGT. The CDR3 runs 15 residues. CDR3 residues: CASTTGGLVYNEQFF. The CDR3 DNA is TGTGCCAGCACCACCGGGGGGCTCGTGTACAATGAGCAGTTCTTC.

This clonotype was picked up one time. This chain joins TRBV2 and TRBJ2-7, with 7 bases lining up with TRBD1. CDR3 length: 16 residues. Germline V gene sequence: CDR1 SNHLY, CDR2 FYNNEI. V trimming: 4 bases; J trimming: 0 bases; junction bases outside the gene matches: 9. CDR3 loop: CASSGQAGQVSYEQYF. In DNA, the CDR3 is TGTGCCAGCAGTGGGCAAGCAGGACAGGTCTCCTACGAGCAGTACTTC.

V and J are TRBV5-1 and TRBJ2-5, with 8 nucleotides matching TRBD2. V dropped 3 bases and J dropped 1; count of bases not matched to a gene: 5. This CDR3 is built from 15 residues. Germline values: CDR1 SGHRS, CDR2 YFSETQ. CDR3 in amino acids: CASSSFTSGQETQYF. The CDR3 nucleotides are TGCGCCAGCAGCTCCTTCACTAGCGGCCAAGAGACCCAGTACTTC.

The CDR3 spells CASSLGPSPTYEQYF. CDR3 nucleotide sequence: TGTGCCAGCAGCTTAGGGCCGTCGCCTACCTACGAGCAGTACTTC. The genes are TRBV7-8 and TRBJ2-4; D remains ambiguous. With the DNA end fitting TRBJ2-7 better, the J assignment may be wrong. CDR1 and CDR2 (germline): SGHVS, FQNEAQ. This CDR3 is built from 15 residues.

This clonotype was counted only a few times. This chain connects TRBV20-1 to TRBJ2-1, with 7 positions matching TRBD2. V dropped 6 bases and J dropped 2; count of bases not matched to a gene: 4. The CDR3 extends over 13 amino acids. The germline CDR1 and CDR2 sequences are DFQATT and SNEGSKA (reference sequence). Here the CDR3 DNA reads TGCAGTGCCCCTGGGACTACCTACAATGAGCAGTTCTTC. Translated: CSAPGTTYNEQFF.

This chain connects TRBV20-1 to TRBJ1-5; D possibly corresponds to TRBD1 (6 bases). The germline gives CDR1 DFQATT, CDR2 SNEGSKA (reference sequence). The CDR3 sequence is 14 residues long. Trimming pared 4 bases from V and 1 base from J, leaving 11 bases between. The CDR3 DNA is TGCAGTGCTATCCTACAGGGAAGCAATCAGCCCCAGCATTTT. Translation gives CSAILQGSNQPQHF.